Listed below are T cell receptor beta chains from one sample, sequenced in a study of CD8+ T cells in alopecia areata. Libraries were prepared by immunoSEQ multiplex PCR; TCRdb keeps only in-frame clonotypes and omits some of them. The sample has fewer than 250,000 clones, around 64% seen once. The sample consisted of CD4+ T cells sorted from blood, taken at roughly week 49, from a patient treated with tofacitinib. These TCRs come from a human donor with alopecia areata. The conserved cysteine and the conserved F or W are not part of the CDR3 here. Each record gives: V gene, J gene, CDR3 protein.

TRBV5-1	TRBJ2-7	ASSLTSASYEQY
TRBV29-1	TRBJ1-1	SVVDRVTEAF
TRBV29-1	TRBJ1-1	SAAGALNTEAF
TRBV30	TRBJ2-2	AWSVWAVAGELF
TRBV7-2	TRBJ2-3	ASSLGVDTSTDTQY
TRBV29-1	TRBJ1-2	SVLDFPNYGYT
TRBV4-3	TRBJ2-7	ASSQDLGGFYEQY
TRBV4-1	TRBJ1-2	ASSQVLGENYGYT
TRBV6-5	TRBJ1-2	ASTDPGGAWGYT
TRBV5-6	TRBJ2-3	ASSSTRDTDTQY
TRBV7-3	TRBJ1-6	ASSTRNSPLH
TRBV4-1	TRBJ2-2	ASSYGQVSGELF
TRBV11-3	TRBJ1-1	ASSLGTGQQNTEAF
TRBV14	TRBJ1-5	ASSLTGGQPQH
TRBV27	TRBJ2-1	ASPLRDWINNEQF
TRBV30	TRBJ2-1	AWSVRLGGGDEQF
TRBV7-8	TRBJ2-5	ASSLGRAGGETQY
TRBV30	TRBJ2-7	AWKGQGLSGEQY
TRBV7-2	TRBJ2-2	ASSTPVGISTGELF
TRBV5-6	TRBJ2-7	ASSLANEQY
TRBV9	TRBJ1-1	ASSVDGGATEAF
TRBV30	TRBJ2-2	AWRRRGGSGELF
TRBV4-3	TRBJ2-7	ASSQWGQGAREQY
TRBV29-1	TRBJ2-3	SVRGRSTDTQY
TRBV30	TRBJ1-2	AWSRSEGYT
TRBV14	TRBJ2-2	ASSLLGTANTGELF
TRBV30	TRBJ2-3	AWSVGGLSTDTQY
TRBV27	TRBJ2-3	ASSPTPGISTDTQY
TRBV30	TRBJ2-1	AWNDPAVEQF
TRBV9	TRBJ2-5	ASSVGTYQETQY
TRBV30	TRBJ2-7	AWSAEKPEDEQY
TRBV30	TRBJ1-2	AWSVQGGTGYT
TRBV4-3	TRBJ2-5	ASSQRLAIQETQY
TRBV19	TRBJ1-6	ASSPGTVNSPLH
TRBV19	TRBJ2-4	ASSIGQAAAIQY
TRBV29-1	TRBJ2-2	SVGRLSGELF
TRBV6-5	TRBJ2-7	ASSGTVQGYEQY
TRBV7-2	TRBJ2-1	ASSPNNGASYNEQF
TRBV4-3	TRBJ2-6	ASSQEGRTGTAVLT
TRBV5-6	TRBJ1-6	ASSLTGRESSLH
TRBV2	TRBJ2-7	ASRRGQGLSYEQY
TRBV5-4	TRBJ2-7	ASSFVGQGAYEQY
TRBV27	TRBJ1-4	ALPRPGEF
TRBV4-1	TRBJ1-2	ASSPGAGTYGYT
TRBV7-9	TRBJ1-1	ASSFNRGAF
TRBV29-1	TRBJ1-2	SVGGIRDYGYT